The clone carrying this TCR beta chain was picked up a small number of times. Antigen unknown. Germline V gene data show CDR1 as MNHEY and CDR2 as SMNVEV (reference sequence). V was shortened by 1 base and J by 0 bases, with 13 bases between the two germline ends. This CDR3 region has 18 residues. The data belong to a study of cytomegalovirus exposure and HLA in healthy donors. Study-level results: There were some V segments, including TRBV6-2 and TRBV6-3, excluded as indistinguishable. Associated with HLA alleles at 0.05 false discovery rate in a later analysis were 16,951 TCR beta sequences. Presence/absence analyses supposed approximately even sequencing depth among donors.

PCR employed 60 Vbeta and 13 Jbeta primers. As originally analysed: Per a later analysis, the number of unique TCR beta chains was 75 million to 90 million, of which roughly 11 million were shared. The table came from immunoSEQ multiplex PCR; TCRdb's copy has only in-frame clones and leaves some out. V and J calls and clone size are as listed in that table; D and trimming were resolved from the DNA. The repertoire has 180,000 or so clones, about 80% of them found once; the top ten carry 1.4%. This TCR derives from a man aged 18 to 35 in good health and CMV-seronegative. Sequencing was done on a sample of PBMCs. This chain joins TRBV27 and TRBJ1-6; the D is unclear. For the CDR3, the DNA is TGTGCCAGCAGTTTATTCGGCGGATGGAGCTCCTATAATTCACCCCTCCACTTT. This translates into CASSLFGGWSSYNSPLHF.